This T cell receptor beta chain originates from a study of blood T cells in healthy people across ages. Germline trimming cut 6 bases from V and 3 bases from J; bases unmatched to any gene: 6. In germline, CDR1 is MNHNY, CDR2 SVGAGI (reference sequence). The CDR3 is made up of 15 amino acids. Together with a sample-barcoded 5' primer, a J-beta primer mix was included in a second PCR lasting about 7 to 12 cycles. MiXCR, run by TCRdb on the 5' RACE reads, gives a single entry per CDR3 protein. The sample carries under 1,100,000 distinct CDR3 sequences, 25% recorded once. The sample also formed part of further work on T cells of mothers and their children.

Sequenced: blood. The receptor's source is a girl aged 2 to 9 in good health. V and J are TRBV6-6 and TRBJ2-1; 9 bases line up with TRBD1. The CDR3 reads CASSRDREIYNEQFF. CDR3 sequence (DNA): TGTGCCAGCAGCCGGGACAGGGAGATCTACAATGAGCAGTTCTTC.